The clone carrying this T cell receptor (beta chain) was found a few times. This record belongs to a study of blood T cell repertoires in COVID-19. V gave up 7 bases and J gave up 5 bases, with 18 bases separating them. CDR3 length: 15 residues. Germline loops: CDR1 MNHEY, CDR2 SVGAGI. Sequencing used immunoSEQ multiplex PCR; TCRdb keeps in-frame clones, though not all of them. Found here are tens of thousands of clones, around nine tenths of them singletons; the top ten hold approximately 0.37%. The chain links TRBV6-5 to TRBJ2-1; a weak D match, TRBD1 (5 bases). Sequencing was performed on peripheral blood. The receptor was isolated from a middle-aged man with COVID-19, enrolled during active disease. The CDR3, as DNA: TGTGCCAGCACCCGAACACAGGTGGACGACAATGAGCAGTTCTTC. This translates into CASTRTQVDDNEQFF.